This T cell receptor beta chain came from a study of immune cell composition in non-small cell lung cancer. V was cut by 0 bases and J by 1 base, with 13 bases left in between. Germline CDR1 reads SGHRS; CDR2 reads YFSETQ. CDR3 length: 16 amino acids. Sequenced by immunoSEQ multiplex PCR; TCRdb stores in-frame clones only, minus some. The data hold about 10,000 clones, with around 68% observed a single time. Sample: lung tumor tissue. The TCR was taken from a human donor with non-small cell lung cancer. This chain links TRBV5-1 with TRBJ2-5; D might be TRBD1 (5 bases). CDR3 coding DNA: TGCGCCAGCAGCTTGGGGTTAGGACACCTCCAAGAGACCCAGTACTTC. It codes for CASSLGLGHLQETQYF.